This T cell receptor beta chain was sequenced during a study of CD8 T cells in Susac syndrome. Study at large: Each patient with Susac syndrome, at the time of blood draw, was therapy-naive, on corticosteroids, or on intravenous immunoglobulin alone.

The sample holds one count of this clonotype. RNA, at about 0.45 to 1 ug, was reverse transcribed with random hexamers. Via MiXCR, TCRdb re-called the immunoSEQ multiplex PCR reads, giving one row per CDR3 protein. Of roughly 180,000 distinct CDR3 sequences in the sample, roughly 94% were seen once. CDR1 and CDR2 from the germline V gene are MGHDK and SYGVNS. The length of the CDR3 is 16 residues. V lost 4 bases and J lost 4, with 19 bases in between. The rearrangement uses TRBV25-1 and TRBJ2-5; TRBD2 might be the D (5 bases). Specimen: CD4+ T cells from PBMCs. This receptor was obtained from a human donor with Susac syndrome. CDR3 residues: CASSAAKRGFGETQYF. DNA for the CDR3: TGTGCCAGCAGTGCAGCGAAGAGAGGGTTTGGAGAGACCCAGTACTTC.